This T cell receptor beta chain was sequenced for a study of blood T cell repertoires in COVID-19. Study summary: Both acute and convalescent COVID-19 samples were obtained from the United States, Italy and Spain. T cells, B-cell-depleted T cells, or PBMCs provided the cDNA or gDNA that served as material.

Original analysis: Amplification from reference gene primers served as the basis for estimated nucleated cell counts. Profiled with immunoSEQ multiplex PCR; TCRdb holds only in-frame clones, not every one. The V and J calls and the clone size are those of that table, but D and trimming were determined from the DNA. This table has 200,000 to 250,000 clones, less than 90% appearing once. The germline V gene has CDR1 WSHSY and CDR2 SAAADI. This CDR3 is built from 15 residues. Germline trimming cut 8 bases from V and 0 bases from J; bases unmatched to any gene: 7. Sequencing was performed on peripheral blood. The TCR comes from an elderly woman with active or convalescent COVID-19. This chain links TRBV10-2 with TRBJ2-3, with 8 bases that match TRBD2. Here the CDR3 reads CASLSGGLSTDTQYF. The CDR3 DNA is TGCGCCAGCTTGAGCGGGGGCCTAAGCACAGATACGCAGTATTTT.